This passage covers 20 T cell receptor beta chains from one sample sequenced in a study of cytomegalovirus exposure and HLA in healthy donors. Using immunoSEQ multiplex PCR, the repertoire was profiled, and TCRdb retains in-frame clones only, with some absent. This sample has tens of thousands of clones; 88% occur once, and the top ten carry approximately 6.7%. The specimen sequenced was PBMCs. The source is a woman younger than 45 in good health and CMV-seronegative.

The gene calls are TRBV29-1 and TRBJ2-1, with TRBD2 matching over 10 bases. The V and J ends lost 2 bases and 0 bases, in that order; junction bases with no gene match: 4. Per the germline V gene, CDR1 is SQVTM and CDR2 is ANQGSEA. The CDR3 consists of 16 residues. The CDR3 here is CSVESGRASSYNEQFF. The CDR3 region has the DNA TGCAGCGTTGAAAGCGGGAGGGCCAGCTCCTACAATGAGCAGTTCTTC.

This clone was detected only a few times. CDR3 DNA sequence: TGCGCCAGCAGCTTGAGTCACGGCTATGGCTACACCTTC. It translates to CASSLSHGYGYTF. The chain links TRBV5-1 to TRBJ1-2; D is unresolved. Trimming took 1 base from V and 4 from J, leaving 8 bases between them. The germline gives CDR1 SGHRS, CDR2 YFSETQ. This CDR3 is 13 amino acids long.

The genes are TRBV4-3 and TRBJ1-5; a possible D gene is TRBD1 (5 bases). Germline lookup yields CDR1 LGHNA and CDR2 YSLEER. CDR3 length equals 15 residues. V was trimmed by 2 bases and J by 7 bases, leaving 15 bases between them. CDR3 sequence (DNA): TGCGCCAGCAGCCAATCCCGCAGGGAATCGCAGCCCCAGCATTTT. This encodes CASSQSRRESQPQHF.

In this sample, this clone turned up once. The chain carries TRBV5-1 and TRBJ2-5, with D possibly matching TRBD2 (6 bases). The CDR3 is 14 residues long. The germline V and J ends were trimmed by 3 bases and 1 base, with 10 bases remaining between them. Germline CDR1 is SGHRS and CDR2 is YFSETQ. CDR3 nucleotides: TGCGCCAGCAGCTCAACTAGCCCCCAAGAGACCCAGTACTTC. It codes for CASSSTSPQETQYF.

The rearrangement joins TRBV7-8 to TRBJ2-2; maybe TRBD2 (6 bases). The CDR3 runs to 15 residues. Germline CDR1 is SGHVS and CDR2 is FQNEAQ. Trimming removed 6 bases at V and 4 bases at J, with 15 bases between. The DNA of the CDR3 is TGTGCCAGCAGTAGGAGGGGCCCAATCACCGGGGAGCTGTTTTTT. This codes for CASSRRGPITGELFF. Combining the CDR3 with reference TRBV7-8 and TRBJ2-2 gives the whole variable domain GAGVSQSPRYKVAKRGQDVALRCDPISGHVSLFWYQQALGQGPEFLTYFQNEAQLDKSGLPSDRFFAERPEGSVSTLKIQRTQQEDSAVYLCASSRRGPITGELFFGEGSRLTVL.

This clone was recorded at least ten times. This specimen includes other DNA sequences encoding the same CDR3. The chain joins TRBV7-6 to TRBJ2-7; D possibly corresponds to TRBD1 (6 bases). The V end lost 5 bases, the J end lost 3 bases, and 8 bases lay between the germline ends. Germline CDR1 is SGHVS and CDR2 is FNYEAQ. The CDR3 is 12 residues long. The CDR3, as DNA: TGTGCCAGCAGCCCGACAGGCTACGAGCAGTACTTC. Amino acid sequence: CASSPTGYEQYF.

The V gene is TRBV4-3, the J gene TRBJ2-7; 10 positions match TRBD2. Germline values: CDR1 LGHNA, CDR2 YSLEER. Trimming took 0 bases from V and 1 from J; bases not matched to a gene: 3. The CDR3 loop spans 16 amino acids. DNA for the CDR3: TGCGCCAGCAGCCAAGAAAGGACTAGCGGTTCCTACGAGCAGTACTTC. It specifies CASSQERTSGSYEQYF.

The J gene is TRBJ2-7, the V gene TRBV6-1, with D tentatively TRBD2 (6 bases). Deletions cut 8 bases from V and 1 base from J, with 12 bases between. Per the germline V gene, CDR1 is MNHNS and CDR2 is SASEGT. This CDR3 has 13 residues. The CDR3 DNA reads TGTGCCAGCGCTAGGGAGGTTTCCTACGAGCAGTACTTC. Translating gives CASAREVSYEQYF.

The count of this clone is one. As DNA, the CDR3 is TGTGCCAGCAGTTTTTCTGGGGCTAGCGGGAGGCCCCCCTACGAGCAGTACTTC. Encoded protein: CASSFSGASGRPPYEQYF. This chain links TRBV27 with TRBJ2-7; 11 positions match TRBD2. The CDR3 is made up of 18 amino acids. CDR1 is MNHEY and CDR2 is SMNVEV in the germline V gene (reference sequence). V lost 3 bases, J lost 2 bases, and 12 bases stayed unmatched.

The V and J genes are TRBV30 and TRBJ2-7, with 12 bases lining up with TRBD2. Losses at the gene ends were 7 bases for V and 6 bases for J; bases not matched to a gene: 7. This CDR3 has 13 amino acids. Looked up from germline, CDR1 is GTSNPN and CDR2 is SVGIG (reference sequence). The CDR3 DNA reads as TGTGCCTCCAGCGGACTAGCGGGATCCGAGCAGTACTTC. Protein: CASSGLAGSEQYF.

This chain uses TRBV7-2 with TRBJ2-7; possibly TRBD1 for D (6 bases). This CDR3 contains 14 residues. Germline-derived CDR1 and CDR2 are SGHTA and FQGNSA. V gave up 2 bases and J gave up 3 bases, with 11 bases separating them. CDR3 sequence: CASSLIRGGYEQYF. The CDR3 DNA is TGTGCCAGCAGCTTAATCAGAGGGGGCTACGAGCAGTACTTC.

The chain employs TRBV19 and TRBJ1-5; perhaps TRBD1 as D (5 bases). CDR1 LNHDA and CDR2 SQIVND come from the germline V gene (reference sequence). The CDR3 runs 15 residues. The germline V and J ends were trimmed by 1 base and 7 bases, with 14 bases remaining between them. The CDR3 loop reads CASSIGSRVDQPQHF. CDR3 bases: TGTGCCAGTAGTATAGGTTCCAGGGTAGACCAGCCCCAGCATTTT.

Here the CDR3 DNA reads TGTCAGACGGGTTCAACCTACGAGCAGTACTTC. As protein: CQTGSTYEQYF. The J gene is TRBJ2-7, the V gene TRBV28; no firm D call. Germline values: CDR1 MDHEN, CDR2 SYDVKM. The CDR3 runs 11 residues.

The chain has TRBV4-2 and TRBJ1-1; maybe TRBD1 (6 bases). Germline V gene lookup returns CDR1 LGHNA and CDR2 YNFKEQ. The V and J ends lost 0 bases and 5 bases respectively, with 10 bases between them. This CDR3 has 14 amino acids. The CDR3 here is CASSQDRGLTEAFF. The CDR3, as DNA: TGTGCCAGCAGCCAAGACAGGGGCTTGACTGAAGCTTTCTTT.

The chain carries TRBV15 and TRBJ2-1; weak D call: TRBD2 (6 bases). The CDR3 loop spans 16 amino acids. The V and J ends lost 1 base and 8 bases respectively, with 18 bases between them. Germline V gives CDR1 LNHNV, CDR2 YYDKDF (reference sequence). Here the CDR3 reads CATSRGMTSSGDEQFF. The DNA for the CDR3 is TGTGCCACCAGCAGAGGTATGACTAGTTCCGGGGATGAGCAGTTCTTC.

V is TRBV4-1 and J is TRBJ1-5, with D uncertain. Germline lookup yields CDR1 MGHRA and CDR2 YSYEKL. The CDR3 runs 13 residues. Trimming took 0 bases from V and 5 from J, leaving 5 bases between them. CDR3 protein: CASSQDYYQPQHF. The CDR3, as DNA: TGCGCCAGCAGCCAAGATTATTATCAGCCCCAGCATTTT.

The V gene is TRBV15, the J gene TRBJ1-1; D gene uncertain. This CDR3 has 13 residues. The V gene lost 8 bases and the J gene lost 5 bases, with 15 bases spanning the gap. Germline values: CDR1 LNHNV, CDR2 YYDKDF (reference sequence). CDR3 loop: CATRRSSSTEAFF. The CDR3 nucleotides are TGTGCCACCCGTAGATCGAGTAGTACTGAAGCTTTCTTT. Together with reference TRBV15 and TRBJ1-1, the CDR3 gives the full variable domain: DAMVIQNPRYQVTQFGKPVTLSCSQTLNHNVMYWYQQKSSQAPKLLFHYYDKDFNNEADTPDNFQSRRPNTSFCFLDIRSPGLGDTAMYLCATRRSSSTEAFFGQGTRLTVV.

V is TRBV9 and J is TRBJ1-2; weak D call: TRBD1 (5 bases). The V end lost 4 bases, the J end lost 4 bases, and 11 bases lay between the germline ends. This CDR3 spans 13 amino acids. Germline V gene data show CDR1 as SGDLS and CDR2 as YYNGEE. The CDR3 coding sequence is TGTGCCAGCAGCATCAATCAGGGCTATGGCTACACCTTC. Protein sequence: CASSINQGYGYTF.

A single count supports this clone. The V call is TRBV29-1, the J call TRBJ2-7; 7 bases fit TRBD1. The CDR3 consists of 12 residues. V lost 6 bases, J lost 10 bases, and 12 bases stayed unmatched. Germline V lookup: CDR1 SQVTM, CDR2 ANQGSEA. This CDR3 is CSVPGQDGNQYF. CDR3 nucleotides: TGCAGCGTACCCGGACAGGACGGAAACCAGTACTTC.

V gene TRBV4-3 combines with J gene TRBJ2-1; no definite D call. There are 13 residues in the CDR3. Trimming took off 0 bases at V and 4 bases at J, with 4 bases between the two ends. In germline, CDR1 is LGHNA, CDR2 YSLEER. The CDR3 loop reads CASSQESYNEQFF. CDR3 sequence (DNA): TGCGCCAGCAGCCAAGAATCATACAATGAGCAGTTCTTC.